This T cell receptor beta chain derives from a study of Tregs in tolerant kidney transplant recipients. The germline gives CDR1 SGHTA, CDR2 FQGNSA. CDR3 length: 16 amino acids. V trimming: 3 bases; J trimming: 7 bases; junction bases outside the gene matches: 9. Mixed chimerism was transient after nonmyeloablative marrow transplants from related graft donors. The protocol was immunoSEQ multiplex PCR, while the TCRdb copy is restricted to in-frame clones and leaves out a portion. The profile shows 74,000 or so clones, roughly 91% of them singletons. The chain recombines TRBV7-2 with TRBJ2-2, with 9 bases fitting TRBD2. This clonotype was sampled from a human patient who received a combined kidney and bone marrow transplant. A share of the T cells may be of graft donor origin. The sequencing here drew on CD4+ T cells from blood (PBMCs), taken 24 months after the transplant. The CDR3 nucleotides are TGTGCCAGCAGCTTTCTGCGGGAGGGCCGGGACGGGGAGCTGTTTTTT. Its translation: CASSFLREGRDGELFF.